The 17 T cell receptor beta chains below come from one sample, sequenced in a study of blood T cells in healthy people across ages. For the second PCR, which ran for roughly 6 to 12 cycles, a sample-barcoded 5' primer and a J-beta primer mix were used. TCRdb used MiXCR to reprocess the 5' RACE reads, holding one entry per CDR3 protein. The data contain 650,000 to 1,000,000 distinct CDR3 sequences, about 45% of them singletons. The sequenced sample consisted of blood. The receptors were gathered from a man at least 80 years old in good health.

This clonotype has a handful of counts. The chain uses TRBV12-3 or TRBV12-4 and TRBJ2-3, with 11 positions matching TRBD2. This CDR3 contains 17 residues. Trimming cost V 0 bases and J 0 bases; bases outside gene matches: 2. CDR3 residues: CASSLALAGGSTDTQYF. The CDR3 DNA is TGTGCCAGCAGTTTAGCGCTAGCGGGAGGAAGCACAGATACGCAGTATTTT.

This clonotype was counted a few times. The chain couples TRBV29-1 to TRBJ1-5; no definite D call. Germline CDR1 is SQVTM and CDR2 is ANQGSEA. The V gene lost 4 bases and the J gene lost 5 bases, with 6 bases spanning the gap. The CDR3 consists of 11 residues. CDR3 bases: TGCAGCGTTGGGTCGGATCAGCCCCAGCATTTT. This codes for CSVGSDQPQHF.

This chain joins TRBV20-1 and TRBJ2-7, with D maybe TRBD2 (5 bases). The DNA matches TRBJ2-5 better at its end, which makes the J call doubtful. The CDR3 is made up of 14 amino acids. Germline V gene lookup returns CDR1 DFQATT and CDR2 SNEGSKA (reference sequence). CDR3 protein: CSARDPRATETQYF. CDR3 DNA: TGCAGTGCTAGAGACCCGCGGGCCACAGAGACCCAGTACTTC.

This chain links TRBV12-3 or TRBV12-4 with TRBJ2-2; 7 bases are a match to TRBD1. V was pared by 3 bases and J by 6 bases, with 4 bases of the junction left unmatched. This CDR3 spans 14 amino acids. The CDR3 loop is CASSFRQGAGELFF. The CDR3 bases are TGTGCCAGCAGTTTCCGACAGGGAGCCGGGGAGCTGTTTTTT.

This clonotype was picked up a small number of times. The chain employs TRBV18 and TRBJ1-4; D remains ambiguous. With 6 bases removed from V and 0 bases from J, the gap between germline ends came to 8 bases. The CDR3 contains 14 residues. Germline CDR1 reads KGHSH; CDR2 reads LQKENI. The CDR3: CASSPRPTNEKLFF. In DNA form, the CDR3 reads TGTGCCAGCTCCCCTCGACCAACTAATGAAAAACTGTTTTTT.

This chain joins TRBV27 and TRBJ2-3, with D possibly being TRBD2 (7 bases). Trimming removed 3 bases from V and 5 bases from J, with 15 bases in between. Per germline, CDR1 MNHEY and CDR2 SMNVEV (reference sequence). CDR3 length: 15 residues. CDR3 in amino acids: CASSLGGGSRDTQYF. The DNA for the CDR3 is TGTGCCAGCAGTTTGGGAGGGGGGTCAAGAGATACGCAGTATTTT.

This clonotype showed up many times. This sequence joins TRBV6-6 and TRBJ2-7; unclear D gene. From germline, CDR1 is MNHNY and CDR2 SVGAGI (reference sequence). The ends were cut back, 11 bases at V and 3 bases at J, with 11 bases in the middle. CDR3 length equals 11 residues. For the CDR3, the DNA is TGTGCCTGCGCCGGCGTCTACGAGCAGTACTTC. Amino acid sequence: CACAGVYEQYF.

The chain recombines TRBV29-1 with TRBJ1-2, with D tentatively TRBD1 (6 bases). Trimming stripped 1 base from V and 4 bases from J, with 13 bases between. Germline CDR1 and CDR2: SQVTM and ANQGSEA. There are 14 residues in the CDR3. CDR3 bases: TGCAGCGTTGAAGGCAGGGGACGGGGCTATGGCTACACCTTC. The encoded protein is CSVEGRGRGYGYTF.

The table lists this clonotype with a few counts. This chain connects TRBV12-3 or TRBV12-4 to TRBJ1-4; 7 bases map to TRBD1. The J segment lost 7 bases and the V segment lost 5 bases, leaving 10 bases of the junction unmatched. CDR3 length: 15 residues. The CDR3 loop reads CASSPRTGPGEKLFF. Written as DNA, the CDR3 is TGTGCCAGCAGTCCCCGGACAGGTCCGGGTGAAAAACTGTTTTTT.

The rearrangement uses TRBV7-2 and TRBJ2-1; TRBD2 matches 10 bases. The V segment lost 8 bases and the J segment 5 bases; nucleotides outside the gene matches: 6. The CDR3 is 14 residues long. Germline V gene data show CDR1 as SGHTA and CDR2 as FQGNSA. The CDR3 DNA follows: TGTGCCAGCGCGAGGACTAGCGGAAACAATGAGCAGTTCTTC. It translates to CASARTSGNNEQFF.

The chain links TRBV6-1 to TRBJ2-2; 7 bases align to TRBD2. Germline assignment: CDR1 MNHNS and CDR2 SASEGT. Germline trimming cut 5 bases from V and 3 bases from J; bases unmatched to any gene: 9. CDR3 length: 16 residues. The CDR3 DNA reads TGTGCCAGCAGTTCCGTGGGGCTAGCGGACACCGGGGAGCTGTTTTTT. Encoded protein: CASSSVGLADTGELFF.

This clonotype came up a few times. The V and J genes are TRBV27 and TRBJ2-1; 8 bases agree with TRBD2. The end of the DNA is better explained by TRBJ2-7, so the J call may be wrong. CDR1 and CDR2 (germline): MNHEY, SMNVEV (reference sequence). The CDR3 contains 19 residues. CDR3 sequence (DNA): TGTGCCAGCAGTTTGCGCAGGATTAAAGCGGGAGTCGATAACAATGAGCAGTACTTC. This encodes CASSLRRIKAGVDNNEQYF.

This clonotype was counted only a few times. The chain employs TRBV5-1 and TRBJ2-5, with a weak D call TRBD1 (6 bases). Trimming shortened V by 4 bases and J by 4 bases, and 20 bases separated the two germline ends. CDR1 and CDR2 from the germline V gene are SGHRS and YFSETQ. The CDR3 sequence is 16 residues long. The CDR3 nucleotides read TGCGCCAGCAGCCCGGGACAACTCCAGGCGGCAGAGACCCAGTACTTC. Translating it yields CASSPGQLQAAETQYF.

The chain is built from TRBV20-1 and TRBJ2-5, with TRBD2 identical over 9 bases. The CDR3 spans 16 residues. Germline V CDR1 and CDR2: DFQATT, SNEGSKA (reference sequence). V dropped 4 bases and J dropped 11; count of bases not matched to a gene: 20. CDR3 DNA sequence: TGCAGTGCTATCCCCCTCGGACTAGCGCGAGATAATGAGCAGTACTTC. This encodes CSAIPLGLARDNEQYF.

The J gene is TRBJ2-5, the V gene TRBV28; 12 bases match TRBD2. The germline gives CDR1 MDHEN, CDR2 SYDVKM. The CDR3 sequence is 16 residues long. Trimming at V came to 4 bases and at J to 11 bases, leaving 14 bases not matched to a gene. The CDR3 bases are TGTGCCAGCAGTTCTTGGACTAGCGGGGCCTGGTCACAACAGTACTTC. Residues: CASSSWTSGAWSQQYF. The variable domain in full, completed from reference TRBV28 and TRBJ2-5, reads DVKVTQSSRYLVKRTGEKVFLECVQDMDHENMFWYRQDPGLGLRLIYFSYDVKMKEKGDIPEGYSVSREKKERFSLILESASTNQTSMYLCASSSWTSGAWSQQYFGPGTRLLVL.

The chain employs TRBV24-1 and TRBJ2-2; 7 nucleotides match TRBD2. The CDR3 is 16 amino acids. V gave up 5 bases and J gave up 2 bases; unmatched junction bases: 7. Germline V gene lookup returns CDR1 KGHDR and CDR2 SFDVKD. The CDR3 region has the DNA TGTGCCACCAGTGCCAGGACTAGTTCTAACACCGGGGAGCTGTTTTTT. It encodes CATSARTSSNTGELFF.

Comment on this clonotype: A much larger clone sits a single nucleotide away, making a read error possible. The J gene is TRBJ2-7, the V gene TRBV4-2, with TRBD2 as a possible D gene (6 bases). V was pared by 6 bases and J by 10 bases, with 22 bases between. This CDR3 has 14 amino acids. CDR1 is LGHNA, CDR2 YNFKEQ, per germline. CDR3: CASSGEVGSAIQYF. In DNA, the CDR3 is TGTGCCAGCAGTGGGGAGGTCGGTAGCGCGATCCAGTACTTC.